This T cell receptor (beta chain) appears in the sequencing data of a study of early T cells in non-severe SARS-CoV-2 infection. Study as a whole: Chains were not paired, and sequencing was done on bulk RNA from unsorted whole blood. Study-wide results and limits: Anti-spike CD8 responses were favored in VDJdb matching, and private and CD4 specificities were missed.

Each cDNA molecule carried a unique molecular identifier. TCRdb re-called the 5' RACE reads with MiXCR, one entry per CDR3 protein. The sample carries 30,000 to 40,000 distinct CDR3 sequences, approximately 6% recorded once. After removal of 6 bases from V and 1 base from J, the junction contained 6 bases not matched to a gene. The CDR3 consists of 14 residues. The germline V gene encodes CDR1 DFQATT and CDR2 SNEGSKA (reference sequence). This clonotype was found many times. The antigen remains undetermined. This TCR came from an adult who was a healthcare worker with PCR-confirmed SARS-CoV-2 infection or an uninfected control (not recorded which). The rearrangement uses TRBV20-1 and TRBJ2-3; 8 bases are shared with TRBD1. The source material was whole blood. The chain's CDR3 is CSAAGTGGTDTQYF. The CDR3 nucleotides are TGCAGTGCAGCAGGGACAGGTGGCACAGATACGCAGTATTTT.